The text below deals with one T cell receptor beta chain. This may come from a read error, since a much larger clone is one base off. At the time of active disease, bone marrow was collected from every patient. Germline loops: CDR1 LNHDA, CDR2 SQIVND (reference sequence). V lost 2 bases to trimming and J lost 5 bases, with 19 bases between them. The CDR3 spans 17 residues. The data are from a study of read filtering for tumor transcriptome and immune sequencing. The library was built from roughly 400 ng RNA with molecular barcoded adaptors for alpha/delta and beta/gamma chains. A single record per CDR3 protein comes from TCRdb applying MiXCR to the reads. The profile shows roughly 61,000 distinct CDR3 sequences, approximately 13% of them singletons.

The chain couples TRBV19 to TRBJ1-5, with a possible D match to TRBD1 (5 bases). The specimen sequenced was a population of CD138-negative cells sorted from bone marrow. This TCR came from a donor over 35 with multiple myeloma. Here the CDR3 DNA reads TGTGCCAGTAGTATACGGCACCAAGGTTGGGGCGATCAGCCCCAGCATTTT. Protein sequence: CASSIRHQGWGDQPQHF. The full variable domain, in which reference TRBV19 and TRBJ1-5 provide the parts outside the CDR3, is DGGITQSPKYLFRKEGQNVTLSCEQNLNHDAMYWYRQDPGQGLRLIYYSQIVNDFQKGDIAEGYSVSREKKESFPLTVTSAQKNPTAFYLCASSIRHQGWGDQPQHFGDGTRLSIL.